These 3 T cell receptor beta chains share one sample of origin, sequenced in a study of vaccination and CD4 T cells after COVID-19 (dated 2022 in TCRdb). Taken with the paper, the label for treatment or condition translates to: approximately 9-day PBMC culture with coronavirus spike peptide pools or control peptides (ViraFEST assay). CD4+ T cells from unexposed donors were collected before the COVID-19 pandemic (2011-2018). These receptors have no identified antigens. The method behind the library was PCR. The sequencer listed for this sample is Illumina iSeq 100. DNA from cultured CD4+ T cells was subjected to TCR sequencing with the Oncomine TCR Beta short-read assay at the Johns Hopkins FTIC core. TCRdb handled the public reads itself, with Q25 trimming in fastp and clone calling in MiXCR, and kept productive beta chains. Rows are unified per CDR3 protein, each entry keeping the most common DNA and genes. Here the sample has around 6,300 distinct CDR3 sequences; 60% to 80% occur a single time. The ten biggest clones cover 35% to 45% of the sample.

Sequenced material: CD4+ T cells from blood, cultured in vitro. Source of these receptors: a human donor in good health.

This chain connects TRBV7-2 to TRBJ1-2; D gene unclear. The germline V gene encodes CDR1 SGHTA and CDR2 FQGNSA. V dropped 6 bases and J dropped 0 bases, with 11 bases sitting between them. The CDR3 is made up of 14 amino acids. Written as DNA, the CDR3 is TGTGCCAGCAGGATGGAGCTAGCTAACTATGGCTACACCTTC. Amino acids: CASRMELANYGYTF.

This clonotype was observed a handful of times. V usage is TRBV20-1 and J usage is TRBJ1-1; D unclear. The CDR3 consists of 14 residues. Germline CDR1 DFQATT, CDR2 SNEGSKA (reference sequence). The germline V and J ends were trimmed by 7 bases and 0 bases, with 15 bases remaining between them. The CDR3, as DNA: TGCAGTGGCTTTAGCGTTGCTTTGAACACTGAAGCTTTCTTT. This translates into CSGFSVALNTEAFF.

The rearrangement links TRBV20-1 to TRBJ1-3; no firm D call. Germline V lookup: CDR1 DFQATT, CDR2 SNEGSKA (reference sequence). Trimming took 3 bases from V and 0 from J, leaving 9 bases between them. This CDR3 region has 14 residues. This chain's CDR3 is CSASALNSGNTIYF. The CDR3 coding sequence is TGCAGTGCTAGCGCACTGAACTCTGGAAACACCATATATTTT.